One and the same sample provided the 30 T cell receptor beta chains below, sequenced in a study of cytomegalovirus exposure and HLA in healthy donors. The PCR had 60 Vbeta and 13 Jbeta primers. Generated by immunoSEQ multiplex PCR, the TCRdb table keeps only in-frame clones and is missing some. The table lists under 200,000 clones, around 79% of them singletons. The source material was PBMCs. The receptors here all came from a man between 40 and 49 years old in good health and CMV-seronegative.

The chain joins TRBV6-5 to TRBJ2-1, with TRBD1 matching 7 bases. The CDR3 is made up of 14 amino acids. Germline V lookup: CDR1 MNHEY, CDR2 SVGAGI. The V segment lost 2 bases and the J segment 6 bases; nucleotides outside the gene matches: 4. The CDR3 DNA reads TGTGCCAGCAGTTACCCGACAGGGAGCAATGAGCAGTTCTTC. It codes for CASSYPTGSNEQFF.

The chain recombines TRBV5-4 with TRBJ2-1, with D perhaps matching TRBD2 (6 bases). This CDR3 contains 16 residues. V shed 7 bases and J shed 0 bases, with 17 bases lying between them. CDR1 and CDR2 (germline): SGHNT, YYREEE (reference sequence). For the CDR3, the DNA is TGTGCCAGCGGCTATGGTGGAGCGGGCTCCTACAATGAGCAGTTCTTC. Protein sequence: CASGYGGAGSYNEQFF.

This clone was seen more than once but under ten times. The chain couples TRBV6-1 to TRBJ2-1, with TRBD2 matching 15 bases. The germline gives CDR1 MNHNS, CDR2 SASEGT. Trimming took 4 bases from V and 2 from J; bases not matched to a gene: 6. The CDR3 is 18 amino acids. CDR3 in amino acids: CASSAIRTSGGAYNEQFF. The CDR3, as DNA: TGTGCCAGCAGTGCGATAAGGACTAGCGGGGGGGCCTACAATGAGCAGTTCTTC.

This clone was seen more than once but under ten times. V gene TRBV14 combines with J gene TRBJ2-7, with D hard to call. The germline V gene encodes CDR1 SGHDN and CDR2 FVKESK. The ends were cut back, 0 bases at V and 6 bases at J, with 15 bases in the middle. This CDR3 has 15 residues. The CDR3 loop reads CASSQDYGFSSEQYF. CDR3 coding DNA: TGTGCCAGCAGCCAAGATTACGGGTTTTCGTCCGAGCAGTACTTC.

The chain joins TRBV7-3 to TRBJ2-1; 8 bases fit TRBD2. CDR3 length: 15 residues. CDR1 SGHTA and CDR2 FQGTGA come from the germline V gene. J gave up 9 bases and V 1 base, and 8 bases lay outside the gene matches. The CDR3 sequence: CASSLRPSGGGEQFF. The CDR3 coding sequence is TGTGCCAGCAGCTTAAGGCCCAGCGGGGGTGGTGAGCAGTTCTTC.

This chain connects TRBV2 to TRBJ1-4, with TRBD1 matching over 11 bases. The junction had 1 base not matched to a gene; V was cut back by 6 bases and J by 7 bases. CDR3 length equals 13 residues. The germline CDR1 and CDR2 sequences are SNHLY and FYNNEI. As DNA, the CDR3 is TGTGCCAGCAGGGGGACAGGGGGTGAAAAACTGTTTTTT. It translates to CASRGTGGEKLFF.

This chain links TRBV29-1 with TRBJ2-1; 7 bases are a match to TRBD2. The J segment lost 10 bases and the V segment lost 0 bases, leaving 18 bases of the junction unmatched. The CDR3 runs 17 residues. Per the germline V gene, CDR1 is SQVTM and CDR2 is ANQGSEA. CDR3 nucleotides: TGCAGCGTTGAAGAGTTGAGTCTAGCGGCCAAGCTCGGGGAGCAGTTCTTC. Protein: CSVEELSLAAKLGEQFF.

The V gene is TRBV7-3, the J gene TRBJ2-3; TRBD1 matches 8 bases. Germline trimming cut 4 bases from V and 1 base from J; bases unmatched to any gene: 4. In germline, CDR1 is SGHTA, CDR2 FQGTGA. This CDR3 spans 15 amino acids. The CDR3 loop reads CASSSTGVRTDTQYF. CDR3 DNA sequence: TGTGCCAGCAGCTCGACAGGGGTTCGCACAGATACGCAGTATTTT.

The V call is TRBV6-5, the J call TRBJ1-1, with a tentative D call TRBD1 (6 bases). CDR3 length: 13 amino acids. Germline CDR1 MNHEY, CDR2 SVGAGI. V lost 7 bases and J lost 2, with 11 bases in between. In DNA form, the CDR3 reads TGTGCCAGCATCCGCAGGGGAAACACTGAAGCTTTCTTT. Translated: CASIRRGNTEAFF.

J is TRBJ1-2 and V is TRBV7-2; D is possibly TRBD1 (5 bases). The germline CDR1 and CDR2 sequences are SGHTA and FQGNSA. V was clipped by 0 bases and J by 4 bases, with 15 bases between them. CDR3 length equals 16 residues. The CDR3 reads CASSLAWGGRGYGYTF. The CDR3 bases are TGTGCCAGCAGCTTAGCCTGGGGGGGTCGGGGCTATGGCTACACCTTC. Supplemented by reference TRBV7-2 and TRBJ1-2, the full variable domain reads GAGVSQSPSNKVTEKGKDVELRCDPISGHTALYWYRQSLGQGLEFLIYFQGNSAPDKSGLPSDRFSAERTGGSVSTLTIQRTQQEDSAVYLCASSLAWGGRGYGYTFGSGTRLTVV.

In its sample, this clone was seen a few times. The chain couples TRBV11-2 to TRBJ1-2, with D possibly being TRBD1 (5 bases). V gave up 5 bases and J gave up 9 bases, with 10 bases separating them. The germline gives CDR1 SGHAT, CDR2 FQNNGV. The CDR3 extends over 11 amino acids. The CDR3 DNA reads TGTGCCAGCAGCCAAGGGGTGAGCTACACCTTC. This translates into CASSQGVSYTF.

The chain recombines TRBV7-2 with TRBJ2-5; the match to TRBD2 covers 16 bases. The CDR3 runs 21 residues. J lost 0 bases, V lost 0 bases, and 10 bases had no gene match. CDR1 SGHTA and CDR2 FQGNSA come from the germline V gene. This CDR3 is CASSLALKPGLAGGYQETQYF. The CDR3, as DNA: TGTGCCAGCAGCTTAGCACTTAAACCGGGACTAGCGGGGGGGTACCAAGAGACCCAGTACTTC.

For this clone: Distinct nucleotide sequences in the sample also encode this CDR3. This chain uses TRBV6-5 with TRBJ2-5; 8 bases are shared with TRBD1. J was trimmed by 4 bases and V by 0 bases; bases with no gene match: 1. The CDR3 covers 14 residues. CDR1 MNHEY and CDR2 SVGAGI come from the germline V gene. The CDR3 coding sequence is TGTGCCAGCAGTTACTCAACAGGGGGAGAGACCCAGTACTTC. Its protein product is CASSYSTGGETQYF.

This chain connects TRBV10-2 to TRBJ2-1, with 7 bases that match TRBD2. The length of the CDR3 is 15 residues. Germline assignment: CDR1 WSHSY and CDR2 SAAADI. V gave up 0 bases and J gave up 10 bases; unmatched junction bases: 9. The CDR3 DNA follows: TGCGCCAGCAGTGAGTCAAGGGACTACCTCCGGGAGCAGTTCTTC. Translating gives CASSESRDYLREQFF.

The V gene is TRBV7-8, the J gene TRBJ1-5; TRBD1 might be the D (5 bases). The CDR3 spans 16 residues. V dropped 5 bases and J dropped 0 bases, with 14 bases sitting between them. Germline CDR1 SGHVS, CDR2 FQNEAQ. The CDR3 spells CASSTWGGGSNQPQHF. For the CDR3, the DNA is TGTGCCAGCAGCACCTGGGGCGGGGGTAGCAATCAGCCCCAGCATTTT.

This clone was counted between two and nine times. V usage is TRBV5-5 and J usage is TRBJ2-5; 7 bases line up with TRBD2. The CDR3 runs to 16 residues. V lost 1 base to trimming and J lost 0 bases; unmatched junction nucleotides: 6. Germline V gene data show CDR1 as SGHKS and CDR2 as YYEKEE (reference sequence). The CDR3 region has the DNA TGTGCCAGCAGCTTGTTTGCGGGGGACTACCAAGAGACCCAGTACTTC. It specifies CASSLFAGDYQETQYF.

The gene calls are TRBV7-3 and TRBJ2-7; 9 bases match TRBD1. The V gene's germline CDR1 is SGHTA and CDR2 FQGTGA. The CDR3 sequence is 15 residues long. V lost 0 bases and J lost 6; bases outside the gene matches: 6. The CDR3 sequence is CASSLTGTGFTEQYF. The CDR3 DNA reads as TGTGCCAGCAGCTTAACGGGGACAGGGTTCACCGAGCAGTACTTC. Filled out from reference TRBV7-3 and TRBJ2-7, the complete variable domain reads GAGVSQTPSNKVTEKGKYVELRCDPISGHTALYWYRQSLGQGPEFLIYFQGTGAADDSGLPNDRFFAVRPEGSVSTLKIQRTERGDSAVYLCASSLTGTGFTEQYFGPGTRLTVT.

The chain recombines TRBV7-3 with TRBJ2-5; D possibly corresponds to TRBD1 (5 bases). CDR3 length: 15 amino acids. V lost 4 bases to trimming and J lost 5 bases, with 17 bases between them. Germline CDR1 is SGHTA and CDR2 is FQGTGA. CDR3 coding DNA: TGTGCCAGCAGCTCCCTGGGCCACGCAGGGGAGACCCAGTACTTC. This sequence encodes CASSSLGHAGETQYF.

V and J are TRBV5-4 and TRBJ1-5, with a weak D call TRBD1 (5 bases). V was clipped by 0 bases and J by 2 bases, with 9 bases between them. This CDR3 region has 15 residues. CDR1 is SGHNT and CDR2 is YYREEE in the germline V gene (reference sequence). The CDR3 spells CASSLEPGGNQPQHF. For the CDR3, the DNA is TGTGCCAGCAGCTTGGAACCGGGGGGCAATCAGCCCCAGCATTTT.

The chain is built from TRBV7-3 and TRBJ2-1, with D perhaps TRBD1 (6 bases). Germline-derived CDR1 and CDR2 are SGHTA and FQGTGA. The length of the CDR3 is 12 residues. V was trimmed by 6 bases and J by 9 bases, leaving 12 bases between them. The CDR3 loop reads CASSSRGSEQFF. The CDR3 DNA reads as TGTGCCAGCAGTTCCAGGGGATCTGAGCAGTTCTTC.

The rearrangement uses TRBV23-1 and TRBJ2-6, with 10 bases identical to TRBD1. TRBV23-1 is an open reading frame, and its role is uncertain. The CDR3 has 17 residues. V gave up 4 bases and J gave up 4 bases; unmatched junction bases: 7. CDR3 DNA: TGCGCCAGCAGTCCGGGACAGGGGATTTCCGGGGCCAACGTCCTGACTTTC. Translating it yields CASSPGQGISGANVLTF.

The chain carries TRBV7-2 and TRBJ2-3, with D perhaps matching TRBD1 (6 bases). The CDR3 is 17 residues long. The ends were cut back, 5 bases at V and 2 bases at J, with 20 bases in the middle. CDR1 and CDR2 from the germline V gene are SGHTA and FQGNSA. The CDR3 protein is CASSVRQGLAYTDTQYF. For the CDR3, the DNA is TGTGCCAGCAGCGTACGGCAGGGGCTTGCATACACAGATACGCAGTATTTT.

J is TRBJ1-1 and V is TRBV6-1; 9 nucleotides agree with TRBD1. This CDR3 region has 13 residues. J lost 1 base, V lost 10 bases, and 4 bases had no gene match. From germline, CDR1 is MNHNS and CDR2 SASEGT. The CDR3 reads CATRQGENTEAFF. CDR3 coding DNA: TGTGCCACGAGACAGGGGGAGAACACTGAAGCTTTCTTT.

This chain uses TRBV28 with TRBJ1-5; 9 nucleotides align to TRBD1. Germline assignment: CDR1 MDHEN and CDR2 SYDVKM. Trimming cost V 6 bases and J 8 bases; bases outside gene matches: 17. The CDR3 loop spans 17 amino acids. The DNA of the CDR3 is TGTGCCAGCAGCCCAGGGCGACAGGGGGTTCGGGGGAAGCCCCAGCATTTT. It specifies CASSPGRQGVRGKPQHF.

The sample holds a few counts of this clone. The chain is built from TRBV6-4 and TRBJ2-1, with D uncertain. The CDR3 is 13 residues long. Germline values: CDR1 MRHNA, CDR2 SNTAGT. Between the trimmed V and J ends, which lost 3 bases and 2 bases, there was a span of 5 bases. DNA of the CDR3: TGTGCCAGCAGTGAGAGCACCTACAATGAGCAGTTCTTC. This gives the protein CASSESTYNEQFF.

J is TRBJ2-1 and V is TRBV2; D might be TRBD1 (6 bases). Trimming shortened V by 9 bases and J by 5 bases, and 14 bases separated the two germline ends. CDR3 length equals 13 residues. CDR1 SNHLY and CDR2 FYNNEI come from the germline V gene. The CDR3 region is CARGQSINNEQFF. In DNA form, the CDR3 reads TGTGCCAGGGGACAAAGTATTAACAATGAGCAGTTCTTC.

The rearrangement links TRBV19 to TRBJ2-7; TRBD2 is a possible D gene (5 bases). Trimming pared 3 bases from V and 6 bases from J, leaving 9 bases between. Germline V gene data show CDR1 as LNHDA and CDR2 as SQIVND (reference sequence). There are 12 residues in the CDR3. The CDR3 DNA reads as TGTGCCAGTAGTATTGGAGGCGGCGAGCAGTACTTC. It yields the protein CASSIGGGEQYF.

The V and J genes are TRBV28 and TRBJ1-6; D is unresolved. The germline V gene encodes CDR1 MDHEN and CDR2 SYDVKM. V was trimmed by 3 bases and J by 10 bases, leaving 13 bases between them. This CDR3 comprises 14 residues. CDR3 region: CASSLTGFGSPLHF. The CDR3 DNA sequence: TGTGCCAGCAGTTTGACGGGTTTTGGATCACCCCTCCACTTT. Filled out from reference TRBV28 and TRBJ1-6, the complete variable domain reads DVKVTQSSRYLVKRTGEKVFLECVQDMDHENMFWYRQDPGLGLRLIYFSYDVKMKEKGDIPEGYSVSREKKERFSLILESASTNQTSMYLCASSLTGFGSPLHFGNGTRLTVT.

CDR3 region: CASRSDSANSYEQYF. CDR3 DNA sequence: TGTGCCAGCAGATCGGACAGCGCAAACTCCTACGAGCAGTACTTC. The J gene is TRBJ2-7, the V gene TRBV6-1; D perhaps matches TRBD1 (6 bases). The CDR3 is made up of 15 amino acids. Germline V CDR1 and CDR2: MNHNS, SASEGT. V was shortened by 6 bases and J by 0 bases, with 15 bases between the two germline ends.

This sequence joins TRBV5-4 and TRBJ2-7, with 13 bases that match TRBD2. Germline CDR1 is SGHNT and CDR2 is YYREEE (reference sequence). The CDR3 is made up of 17 amino acids. Trimming cost V 4 bases and J 6 bases; bases outside gene matches: 13. CDR3 in amino acids: CASSGGTSGVLRPEQYF. The CDR3 DNA sequence: TGTGCCAGCAGCGGGGGGACTAGCGGGGTTTTGAGGCCCGAGCAGTACTTC.